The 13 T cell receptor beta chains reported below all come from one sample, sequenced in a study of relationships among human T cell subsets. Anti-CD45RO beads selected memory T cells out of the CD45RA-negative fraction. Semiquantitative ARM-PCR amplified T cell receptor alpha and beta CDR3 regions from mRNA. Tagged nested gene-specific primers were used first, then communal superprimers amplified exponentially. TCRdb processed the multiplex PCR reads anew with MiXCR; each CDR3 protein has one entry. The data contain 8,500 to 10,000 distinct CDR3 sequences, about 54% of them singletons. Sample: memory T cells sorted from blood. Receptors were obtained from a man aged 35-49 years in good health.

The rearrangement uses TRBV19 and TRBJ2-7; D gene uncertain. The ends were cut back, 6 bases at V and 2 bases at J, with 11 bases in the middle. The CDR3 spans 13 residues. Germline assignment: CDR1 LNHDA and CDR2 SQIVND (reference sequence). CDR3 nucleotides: TGTGCCAGTAGGAGCGCGACCACCTACGAGCAGTACTTC. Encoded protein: CASRSATTYEQYF.

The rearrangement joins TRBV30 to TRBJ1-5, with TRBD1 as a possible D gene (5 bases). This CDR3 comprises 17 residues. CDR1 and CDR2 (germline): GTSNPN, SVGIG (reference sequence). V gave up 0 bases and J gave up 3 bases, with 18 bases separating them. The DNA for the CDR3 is TGTGCCTGGAGTGTAAGACTGGCGACAGTGAACAATCAGCCCCAGCATTTT. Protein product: CAWSVRLATVNNQPQHF.

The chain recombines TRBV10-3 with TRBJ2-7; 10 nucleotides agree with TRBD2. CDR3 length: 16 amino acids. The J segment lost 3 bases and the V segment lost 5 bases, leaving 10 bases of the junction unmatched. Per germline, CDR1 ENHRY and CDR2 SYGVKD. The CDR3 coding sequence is TGTGCCATCAGTTCCTCTCAAGCGGGAGGGGGCTACGAGCAGTACTTC. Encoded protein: CAISSSQAGGGYEQYF.

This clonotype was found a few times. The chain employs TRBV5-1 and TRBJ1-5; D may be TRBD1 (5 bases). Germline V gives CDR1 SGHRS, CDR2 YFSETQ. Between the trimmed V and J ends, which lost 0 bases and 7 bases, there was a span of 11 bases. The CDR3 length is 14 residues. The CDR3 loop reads CASSLGGEGQPQHF. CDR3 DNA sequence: TGCGCCAGCAGCTTGGGGGGGGAAGGCCAGCCCCAGCATTTT.

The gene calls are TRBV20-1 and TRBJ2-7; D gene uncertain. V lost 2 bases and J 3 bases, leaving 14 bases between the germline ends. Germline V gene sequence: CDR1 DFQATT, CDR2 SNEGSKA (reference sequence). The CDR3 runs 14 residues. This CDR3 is CSARRPDTIYEQYF. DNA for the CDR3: TGCAGTGCTAGAAGACCTGACACCATCTACGAGCAGTACTTC.

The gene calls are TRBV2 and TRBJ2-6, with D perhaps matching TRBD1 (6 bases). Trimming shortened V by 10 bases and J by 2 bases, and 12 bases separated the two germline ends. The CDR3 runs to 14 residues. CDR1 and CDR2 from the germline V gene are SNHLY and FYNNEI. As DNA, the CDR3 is TGTGCCACAAATGGACAGACTGGGGCCAACGTCCTGACTTTC. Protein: CATNGQTGANVLTF.

DNA of the CDR3: TGTGCCAGCAGGCGTAGCGGGAGGTATCGCGATACGCAGTATTTT. This sequence encodes CASRRSGRYRDTQYF. The V and J genes are TRBV12-3 or TRBV12-4 and TRBJ2-3; TRBD2 agrees at 10 bases. Trimming removed 6 bases from V and 6 bases from J; junction bases left unmatched: 9. CDR3 length: 15 residues.

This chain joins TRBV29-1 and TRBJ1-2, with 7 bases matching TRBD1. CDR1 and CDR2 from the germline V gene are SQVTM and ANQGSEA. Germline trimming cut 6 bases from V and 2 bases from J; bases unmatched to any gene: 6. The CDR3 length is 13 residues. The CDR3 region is CSVRDRANYGYTF. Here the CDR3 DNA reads TGCAGCGTGCGGGACAGAGCGAACTATGGCTACACCTTC.

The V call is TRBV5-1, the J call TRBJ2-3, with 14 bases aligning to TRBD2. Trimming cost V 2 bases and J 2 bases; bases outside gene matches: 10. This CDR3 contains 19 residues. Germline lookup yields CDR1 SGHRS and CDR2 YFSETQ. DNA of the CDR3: TGCGCCAGCAGCTTAACTGGGACTAGCGGGGGCCAGAACACAGATACGCAGTATTTT. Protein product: CASSLTGTSGGQNTDTQYF.

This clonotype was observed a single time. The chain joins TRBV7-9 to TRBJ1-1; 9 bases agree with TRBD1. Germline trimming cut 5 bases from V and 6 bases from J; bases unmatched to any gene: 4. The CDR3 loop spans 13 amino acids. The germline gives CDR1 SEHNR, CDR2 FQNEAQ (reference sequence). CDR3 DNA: TGTGCCAGCAGCGACAGGGGGGTTGCTGAAGCTTTCTTT. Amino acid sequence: CASSDRGVAEAFF. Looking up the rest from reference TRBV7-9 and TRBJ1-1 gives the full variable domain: DTGVSQNPRHKITKRGQNVTFRCDPISEHNRLYWYRQTLGQGPEFLTYFQNEAQLEKSRLLSDRFSAERPKGSFSTLEIQRTEQGDSAMYLCASSDRGVAEAFFGQGTRLTVV.

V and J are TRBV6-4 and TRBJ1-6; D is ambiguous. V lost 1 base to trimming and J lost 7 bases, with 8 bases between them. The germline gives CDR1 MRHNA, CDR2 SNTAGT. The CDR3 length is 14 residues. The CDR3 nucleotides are TGTGCCAGCAGTGACTACTCGACAAATTCACCCCTCCACTTT. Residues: CASSDYSTNSPLHF.

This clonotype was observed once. The CDR3 bases are TGTGCCAGCAACATAGCGGCGAACACCGGGGAGCTGTTTTTT. Protein: CASNIAANTGELFF. V is TRBV27 and J is TRBJ2-2; TRBD2 is a possible D gene (6 bases). Trimming took 7 bases from V and 0 from J, leaving 9 bases between them. This CDR3 is 14 amino acids long. The germline V gene encodes CDR1 MNHEY and CDR2 SMNVEV (reference sequence).

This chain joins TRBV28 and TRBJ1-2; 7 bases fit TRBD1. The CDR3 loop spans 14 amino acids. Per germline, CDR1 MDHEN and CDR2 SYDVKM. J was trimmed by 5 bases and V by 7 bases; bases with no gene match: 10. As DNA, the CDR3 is TGTGCCAGCAATCCTGACAGGGTCGGATATGGCTACACCTTC. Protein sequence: CASNPDRVGYGYTF.